This record concerns one T cell receptor (beta chain) sequence. Antigen: not known. The sample is drawn from a study of T cell responses to AZD1222 COVID-19 vaccine. The wider study: Second doses at about 4 or about 12 weeks were pooled. Study-wide results and caveats: Most donors were white British and more were female, and clonal diversity was possibly underestimated. There were repertoire samples only from the period after the peak T cell response. Mapped onto spike, vaccine-associated CD4 TCRs spanned it and were dominant at 160-218 and 743-854.

The V gene's germline CDR1 is MGHRA and CDR2 YSYEKL. V dropped 0 bases and J dropped 2; count of bases not matched to a gene: 2. This CDR3 region has 15 residues. The method was immunoSEQ multiplex PCR; TCRdb's version includes in-frame clones alone and lacks a portion of them. The sample holds about 95,000 clones, approximately 88% seen once. The chain combines TRBV4-1 with TRBJ2-7; TRBD2 matches at 9 bases. The source is an adult in good health. Specimen: peripheral blood, collected on day 0 of AZD1222 vaccination. The chain's CDR3 is CASSQESSGAYEQYF. The CDR3, as DNA: TGCGCCAGCAGCCAAGAGTCTAGCGGGGCCTACGAGCAGTACTTC.